The next 19 T cell receptor beta chains were all read from a single sample in a study of shared clonotypes between healthy human individuals. The protocol was immunoSEQ multiplex PCR, while the TCRdb copy is restricted to in-frame clones and leaves out a portion. The table lists more than 500,000 clones, around 96% of them singletons. Sequenced material: naive CD4+ T cells sorted from blood. The subset denotes: CD45RA+ positively selected. Receptors originate from a young woman in good health.

The chain is built from TRBV18 and TRBJ2-2, with D uncertain. The CDR3 consists of 14 residues. Germline V gene sequence: CDR1 KGHSH, CDR2 LQKENI. V was cut by 2 bases and J by 4 bases, with 8 bases left in between. Written as DNA, the CDR3 is TGTGCCAGCTCACCAAGGTCGGCCACCGGGGAGCTGTTTTTT. Translation: CASSPRSATGELFF.

The chain recombines TRBV6-5 with TRBJ2-5; D unresolved. CDR1 MNHEY and CDR2 SVGAGI come from the germline V gene. Between the trimmed V and J ends, which lost 6 bases and 2 bases, there was a span of 13 bases. CDR3 length: 14 residues. CDR3 amino acids: CASSLQAEQETQYF. The CDR3 bases are TGTGCCAGCAGCCTCCAGGCAGAGCAAGAGACCCAGTACTTC.

The J gene is TRBJ2-2, the V gene TRBV28; D possibly uses TRBD1 or TRBD2 (5 bases each). Germline V gene lookup returns CDR1 MDHEN and CDR2 SYDVKM. Trimming removed 6 bases from V and 8 bases from J, with 19 bases in between. The CDR3 consists of 15 residues. Here the CDR3 DNA reads TGTGCCAGCAGGGCCGGGACCATCGGCCTTGGGGAGCTGTTTTTT. Amino acids: CASRAGTIGLGELFF.

The genes are TRBV7-2 and TRBJ2-1, with D perhaps TRBD2 (7 bases). CDR1 and CDR2 (germline): SGHTA, FQGNSA. CDR3 size: 18 residues. Trimming took 4 bases from V and 0 from J, leaving 19 bases between them. CDR3 amino acids: CASSSRGGSGRSYNEQFF. CDR3 in DNA: TGTGCCAGCAGCTCTAGGGGGGGAAGCGGGCGCTCCTACAATGAGCAGTTCTTC.

This chain joins TRBV4-2 and TRBJ2-1; TRBD2 matches 13 bases. Trimming removed 4 bases from V and 9 bases from J; junction bases left unmatched: 9. From germline, CDR1 is LGHNA and CDR2 YNFKEQ. The CDR3 runs 16 residues. The DNA of the CDR3 is TGTGCCAGCAGCCCGGCCGGGACTAGCGGGATTGGTGAGCAGTTCTTC. It specifies CASSPAGTSGIGEQFF.

In its sample, this clone was seen once. V usage is TRBV7-9 and J usage is TRBJ2-1; D is unresolved. The CDR3 covers 15 residues. Germline loops: CDR1 SEHNR, CDR2 FQNEAQ (reference sequence). With 5 bases removed from V and 2 bases from J, the gap between germline ends came to 13 bases. CDR3 DNA: TGTGCCAGCAGCCCCTGGACGGAACCCTACAATGAGCAGTTCTTC. It is translated as CASSPWTEPYNEQFF.

CDR3: CASSQPDRDEETQYF. CDR3 DNA: TGCGCCAGCAGCCAACCTGACAGGGATGAAGAGACCCAGTACTTC. The rearrangement uses TRBV4-1 and TRBJ2-5; TRBD1 agrees at 7 bases. Germline V lookup: CDR1 MGHRA, CDR2 YSYEKL. The ends lost 2 bases at V and 3 bases at J; junction bases unmatched: 6. This CDR3 contains 15 residues.

The V and J genes are TRBV28 and TRBJ2-5; 9 nucleotides match TRBD2. The CDR3 is 13 amino acids. The germline gives CDR1 MDHEN, CDR2 SYDVKM. V lost 6 bases and J lost 4; bases outside the gene matches: 3. The DNA of the CDR3 is TGTGCCAGCAGGGCGGGAGGGAGAGAGACCCAGTACTTC. Its translation is CASRAGGRETQYF.

This chain links TRBV9 with TRBJ2-7, with D maybe TRBD1 (6 bases). Per the germline V gene, CDR1 is SGDLS and CDR2 is YYNGEE. The CDR3 totals 14 residues. Trimming cost V 0 bases and J 3 bases, with 10 bases left between them. This CDR3 reads CASSVEADSYEQYF. CDR3 nucleotide sequence: TGTGCCAGCAGCGTAGAAGCGGACAGCTACGAGCAGTACTTC.

The CDR3 sequence: CASSPAYEQYF. In nucleotides, the CDR3 is TGTGCCAGCAGTCCTGCCTACGAGCAGTACTTC. The chain couples TRBV11-2 to TRBJ2-7; D call uncertain. Trimming cost V 6 bases and J 2 bases, with 5 bases left between them. The germline V gene encodes CDR1 SGHAT and CDR2 FQNNGV. The CDR3 is 11 residues long.

The genes are TRBV6-1 and TRBJ2-5; possibly TRBD2 for D (6 bases). The V and J ends lost 8 bases and 6 bases respectively, with 22 bases between them. Germline V lookup: CDR1 MNHNS, CDR2 SASEGT. CDR3 length: 15 residues. The CDR3 DNA is TGTGCCAGCCATGGGGACTCCCGAGTGTTTAAGACCCAGTACTTC. Amino acids: CASHGDSRVFKTQYF.

The rearrangement joins TRBV18 to TRBJ2-3; no clear D. Germline assignment: CDR1 KGHSH and CDR2 LQKENI. This CDR3 region has 12 residues. V lost 3 bases, J lost 6 bases, and 7 bases lay in between. For the CDR3, the DNA is TGTGCCAGCTCACCCGACTCTGATACGCAGTATTTT. This encodes CASSPDSDTQYF.

The rearrangement uses TRBV30 and TRBJ2-1, with D possibly TRBD2 on 6 matching bases. The CDR3 spans 14 residues. Trimming removed 4 bases from V and 10 bases from J, with 20 bases in between. The germline V gene has CDR1 GTSNPN and CDR2 SVGIG (reference sequence). The CDR3: CAWTSQRGLREQFF. Written as DNA, the CDR3 is TGTGCCTGGACATCCCAAAGGGGACTTCGGGAGCAGTTCTTC.

In this sample, this clone turned up once. The V and J genes are TRBV6-5 and TRBJ2-7, with D perhaps assigned TRBD1 or TRBD2 (5 bases each). Per the germline V gene, CDR1 is MNHEY and CDR2 is SVGAGI. CDR3 length equals 13 residues. V was pared by 2 bases and J by 5 bases, with 10 bases between. The CDR3 nucleotides read TGTGCCAGCAGTTACACCCCGGGGCACGAGCAGTACTTC. Encoded protein: CASSYTPGHEQYF.

The chain couples TRBV6-6 to TRBJ1-2; D might be TRBD1 (5 bases). The CDR3 has 14 amino acids. The germline V gene encodes CDR1 MNHNY and CDR2 SVGAGI (reference sequence). V was pared by 8 bases and J by 0 bases, with 13 bases between. Here the CDR3 reads CASDEGISNYGYTF. The CDR3 nucleotides read TGTGCCAGCGATGAGGGGATCTCTAACTATGGCTACACCTTC.

The chain carries TRBV28 and TRBJ2-2; TRBD1 matches at 11 bases. The V and J ends lost 0 bases and 9 bases, in that order; junction bases with no gene match: 3. Germline values: CDR1 MDHEN, CDR2 SYDVKM. This CDR3 comprises 15 residues. CDR3 residues: CASSLWDRGRRELFF. The CDR3, as DNA: TGTGCCAGCAGTTTATGGGACAGGGGGCGCCGGGAGCTGTTTTTT.

Only one count was recorded for this clone. The chain carries TRBV7-9 and TRBJ2-3; D remains ambiguous. V was shortened by 1 base and J by 6 bases, with 8 bases between the two germline ends. The CDR3 sequence is 13 residues long. Germline CDR1 reads SEHNR; CDR2 reads FQNEAQ (reference sequence). The CDR3 nucleotides read TGTGCCAGCAGCTTAGAATGGCGGGATACGCAGTATTTT. Protein: CASSLEWRDTQYF.

The rearrangement links TRBV9 to TRBJ2-7; 10 positions match TRBD1. Germline V lookup: CDR1 SGDLS, CDR2 YYNGEE. The V segment lost 3 bases and the J segment 3 bases; nucleotides outside the gene matches: 0. CDR3 length equals 13 residues. The DNA for the CDR3 is TGTGCCAGCAGCGGGACAGGGGGCTACGAGCAGTACTTC. Protein product: CASSGTGGYEQYF. The complete variable domain, with remaining parts taken from reference TRBV9 and TRBJ2-7, reads DSGVTQTPKHLITATGQRVTLRCSPRSGDLSVYWYQQSLDQGLQFLIQYYNGEERAKGNILERFSAQQFPDLHSELNLSSLELGDSALYFCASSGTGGYEQYFGPGTRLTVT.

The rearrangement links TRBV6-1 to TRBJ1-1; 8 nucleotides match TRBD1. CDR1 is MNHNS and CDR2 is SASEGT in the germline V gene. V was pared by 7 bases and J by 3 bases, with 10 bases of the junction left unmatched. This CDR3 is 15 amino acids long. The CDR3, as DNA: TGTGCCAGCAATGACAGGGGCCTGGTTCACACTGAAGCTTTCTTT. Its protein is CASNDRGLVHTEAFF.